This T cell receptor (beta chain) was sequenced in a study of T cell responses to AZD1222 COVID-19 vaccine. Clones were read by immunoSEQ multiplex PCR, and TCRdb kept only the in-frame ones, dropping some. Counted here are 80,000 to 100,000 clones, around 88% occurring once; the ten biggest clones make up 6% to 8%. Per the germline V gene, CDR1 is SGHRS and CDR2 is YFSETQ. Trimming removed 7 bases from V and 3 bases from J; junction bases left unmatched: 6. CDR3 length: 14 amino acids. The clonotype comes from an adult in good health. J is TRBJ1-1 and V is TRBV5-1; 10 nucleotides align to TRBD1. The material was peripheral blood, obtained on day 0 of AZD1222 vaccination. In nucleotides, the CDR3 is TGCGCCAGCTCGTCGACAGGGGGCTACACTGAAGCTTTCTTT. The encoded protein is CASSSTGGYTEAFF.